The rows below give T cell receptor beta chains drawn from one sample of a study of T cells in Graves' hyperthyroidism and ophthalmopathy. TCRdb recomputed calls from the multiplex PCR reads with MiXCR, one row per CDR3 protein. The sample lists a few hundred thousand distinct CDR3 sequences, about a fifth occurring once. Material for sequencing was blood. The receptors derive from a young man with Graves' ophthalmopathy. Both conserved end residues are part of each CDR3. A D gene is named only where the DNA matches it firmly. The size entry is marked missing in some rows and otherwise reads once, few, many or a size class.

TRBV20-1	TRBD1	many	TRBJ1-2	CSARDRGGYGYTF	TGCAGTGCTAGGGACAGGGGGGGCTATGGCTACACCTTC
TRBV12-3/TRBV12-4	.	many	TRBJ1-1	CASTPTEAFF	TGTGCCAGCACCCCTACTGAAGCTTTCTTT
TRBV6-1	.	.	TRBJ1-5	CASRAGIQPQHF	TGTGCCAGCAGGGCGGGGATTCAGCCCCAGCATTTT
TRBV12-3/TRBV12-4	.	.	TRBJ1-3	CASSYRAGNTIYF	TGTGCCAGCAGTTACCGGGCCGGAAACACCATATATTTT
TRBV6-1	TRBD2	many	TRBJ2-5	CASSEIRKAGARETQYF	TGTGCCAGCAGTGAAATCCGGAAAGCGGGGGCTCGGGAGACCCAGTACTTC
TRBV11-2	.	many	TRBJ2-3	CASSLGGPGSDTQYF	TGTGCCAGCAGCTTAGGAGGGCCCGGGTCAGATACGCAGTATTTT
TRBV5-1	.	few	TRBJ1-4	CASSLMGGRTNEKLFF	TGCGCCAGCAGCTTGATGGGGGGGCGGACTAATGAAAAACTGTTTTTT
TRBV6-4	TRBD1	few	TRBJ1-2	CASSETGGVLDGYTF	TGTGCCAGCAGTGAAACAGGGGGCGTCTTGGATGGCTACACCTTC
TRBV27	.	few	TRBJ2-5	CASSLSTTYQETQYF	TGTGCCAGCAGTTTATCGACTACATACCAAGAGACCCAGTACTTC
TRBV6-1	.	many	TRBJ2-7	CASSPGPLYEQYF	TGTGCCAGCAGTCCCGGGCCCCTTTACGAGCAGTACTTC
TRBV7-9	.	many	TRBJ2-7	CASSLVDGSYEQYF	TGTGCCAGCAGCTTAGTGGACGGCTCCTACGAGCAGTACTTC
TRBV29-1	.	.	TRBJ2-1	CSVEDLGSEQFF	TGCAGCGTTGAAGATTTGGGATCTGAGCAGTTCTTC
TRBV19	.	.	TRBJ1-2	CASSIPDGTNYGYTF	TGTGCCAGTAGTATCCCCGACGGAACTAACTATGGCTACACCTTC
TRBV27	TRBD1	.	TRBJ2-7	CASGDREAYEQYF	TGTGCCAGCGGGGACAGGGAGGCGTACGAGCAGTACTTC
TRBV7-9	TRBD1	few	TRBJ2-3	CASSSWTGGQDTQYF	TGTGCCAGCAGCTCCTGGACAGGGGGACAAGATACGCAGTATTTT
TRBV10-1	TRBD2	.	TRBJ2-5	CASSESASGSQETQYF	TGCGCCAGCAGTGAGTCGGCTAGCGGTAGTCAAGAGACCCAGTACTTC
TRBV5-1	TRBD2	.	TRBJ2-1	CASSVRGLAGGSSYNEQFF	TGCGCCAGCAGCGTCAGAGGACTAGCGGGAGGCAGCTCCTACAATGAGCAGTTCTTC
TRBV28	.	.	TRBJ1-4	CASSPGLAKLFF	TGTGCCAGCAGTCCAGGGCTAGCAAAACTGTTTTTT
TRBV28	TRBD1	.	TRBJ1-2	CASSPGQDDYGYTF	TGTGCCAGCAGTCCCGGACAGGACGACTATGGCTACACCTTC
TRBV12-3/TRBV12-4	TRBD1	many	TRBJ1-1	CASNPDRPNTEAFF	TGTGCCAGCAATCCGGACAGGCCCAACACTGAAGCTTTCTTT
TRBV18	.	.	TRBJ1-3	CASSPLDRPSGNTIYF	TGTGCCAGCTCACCCCTCGACAGGCCCTCTGGAAACACCATATATTTT
TRBV20-1	.	.	TRBJ1-2	CSARDGTEGYTF	TGCAGTGCTAGAGACGGGACGGAGGGCTACACCTTC
TRBV2	TRBD2	few	TRBJ2-5	CASSLTSGGQGTQYF	TGTGCCAGCAGTTTGACTAGCGGGGGCCAGGGGACCCAGTACTTC
TRBV2	.	.	TRBJ1-1	CASSQIARGWATEAFF	TGTGCCAGCAGCCAAATTGCCAGGGGATGGGCTACTGAAGCTTTCTTT
TRBV24-1	.	many	TRBJ2-2	CATSEQLTGELFF	TGTGCCACCAGTGAACAGTTAACCGGGGAGCTGTTTTTT
TRBV7-8	.	.	TRBJ2-7	CASSPSGTADEQYF	TGTGCCAGCAGCCCGTCCGGGACGGCCGACGAGCAGTACTTC
TRBV4-2	TRBD2	few	TRBJ2-7	CASSQEGLAGGYEQYF	TGTGCCAGCAGCCAAGAGGGACTAGCGGGGGGCTACGAGCAGTACTTC
TRBV4-1	.	many	TRBJ2-7	CASSQEATAGREQYF	TGCGCCAGCAGCCAAGAGGCCACGGCCGGGCGGGAGCAGTACTTC
TRBV19	TRBD1	.	TRBJ2-1	CASRGQGTEQFF	TGTGCCAGTAGGGGACAGGGTACTGAGCAGTTCTTC
TRBV9	TRBD1	few	TRBJ1-1	CASSEGQGGVRNTEAFF	TGTGCCAGCAGCGAGGGACAGGGGGGCGTGAGGAACACTGAAGCTTTCTTT
TRBV6-6	.	few	TRBJ1-5	CASSYSAGASNQPQHF	TGTGCCAGCAGTTACTCAGCAGGGGCCTCCAATCAGCCCCAGCATTTT
TRBV7-7	TRBD1	.	TRBJ1-2	CASRQDRVCGYTF	TGTGCTAGCAGACAGGACAGGGTCTGCGGCTACACCTTC
TRBV6-2/TRBV6-3	TRBD2	.	TRBJ2-1	CASSYPTSGVWDEQFF	TGTGCCAGCAGTTACCCTACTAGCGGGGTTTGGGATGAGCAGTTCTTC
TRBV9	.	many	TRBJ2-5	CASSLVGMVGQETQYF	TGTGCCAGCAGCCTCGTGGGAATGGTCGGGCAAGAGACCCAGTACTTC
TRBV10-3	TRBD1	many	TRBJ1-1	CAIRGGQGAPGDTEAFF	TGTGCCATCAGGGGGGGACAGGGAGCTCCAGGGGACACTGAAGCTTTCTTT
TRBV6-1	.	few	TRBJ2-6	CASSDTNSGANVLTF	TGTGCCAGCAGTGACACCAACTCTGGGGCCAACGTCCTGACTTTC
TRBV5-1	TRBD1	many	TRBJ1-2	CASSSTGDTGGYTF	TGCGCCAGCAGCTCGACAGGGGACACGGGAGGCTACACCTTC
TRBV2	TRBD2	many	TRBJ2-1	CASSVPSGGTGKNEQFF	TGTGCCAGCAGTGTCCCTAGCGGGGGGACCGGGAAAAATGAGCAGTTCTTC
TRBV19	.	few	TRBJ1-1	CASSAANTEAFF	TGTGCCAGTAGCGCAGCGAACACTGAAGCTTTCTTT
TRBV20-1	.	few	TRBJ2-7	CSARDRGRAYEQYF	TGCAGTGCTAGAGACCGGGGCCGAGCCTACGAGCAGTACTTC
TRBV5-1	.	.	TRBJ2-5	CASSRGAPQETQYF	TGCGCCAGCAGCCGTGGGGCACCGCAAGAGACCCAGTACTTC